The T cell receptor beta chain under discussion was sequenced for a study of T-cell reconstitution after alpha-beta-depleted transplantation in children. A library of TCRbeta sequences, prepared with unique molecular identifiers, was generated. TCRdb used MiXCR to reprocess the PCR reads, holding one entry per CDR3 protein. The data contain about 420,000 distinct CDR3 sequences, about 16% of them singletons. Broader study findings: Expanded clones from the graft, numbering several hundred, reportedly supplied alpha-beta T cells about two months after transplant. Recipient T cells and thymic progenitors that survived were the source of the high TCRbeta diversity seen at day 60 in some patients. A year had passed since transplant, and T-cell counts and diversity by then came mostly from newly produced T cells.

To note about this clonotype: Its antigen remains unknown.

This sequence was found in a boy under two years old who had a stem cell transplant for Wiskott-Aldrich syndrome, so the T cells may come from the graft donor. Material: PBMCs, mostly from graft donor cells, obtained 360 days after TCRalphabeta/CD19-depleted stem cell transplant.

The DNA of the CDR3 is TGCAGTGCCCGATATCCGTTAAACATTCAGTACTTC. Translated: CSARYPLNIQYF. The chain recombines TRBV20-1 with TRBJ2-4; D unresolved. Deletions cut 6 bases from V and 6 bases from J, with 12 bases between. Germline-derived CDR1 and CDR2 are DFQATT and SNEGSKA (reference sequence). The CDR3 runs 12 residues.